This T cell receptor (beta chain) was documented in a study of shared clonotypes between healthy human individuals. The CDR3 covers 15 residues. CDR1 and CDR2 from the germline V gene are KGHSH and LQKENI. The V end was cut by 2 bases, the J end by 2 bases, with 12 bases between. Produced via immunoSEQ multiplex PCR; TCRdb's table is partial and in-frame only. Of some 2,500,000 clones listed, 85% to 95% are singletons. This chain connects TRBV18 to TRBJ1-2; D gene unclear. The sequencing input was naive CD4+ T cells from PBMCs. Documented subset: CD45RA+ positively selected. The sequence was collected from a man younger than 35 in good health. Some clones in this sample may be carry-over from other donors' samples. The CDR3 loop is CASSPSPGLNYGYTF. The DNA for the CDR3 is TGTGCCAGCTCACCAAGCCCGGGTCTGAACTATGGCTACACCTTC.